The 29 T cell receptor beta chains presented below share a single source sample, sequenced in a study of T cell responses to AZD1222 COVID-19 vaccine (dated by TCRdb to the early 2020s). Receptor libraries were prepared by the immunoSEQ multiplex PCR assay. Drawn from immuneACCESS, this table holds only the in-frame rearrangements with V and J called that TCRdb kept. Clones are partly lost; checked studies trace under half to an unresolved V gene and leave the rest unexplained. For this sample there are under 140,000 clones; 92% appear just once. Approximately 2.7% of the sample belongs to the ten largest clones. The time point label corresponds to: about 28 days (+/-7) after the second vaccine dose. Source: peripheral blood, taken 28 days after the second AZD1222 dose. The receptors were gathered from an adult who received the AZD1222 COVID-19 vaccine.

This clone was seen once. The CDR3 nucleotides read TGTGCCAGTAGTACCGGACAGAGGAACACTGAAGCTTTCTTT. As protein: CASSTGQRNTEAFF. The chain uses TRBV19 and TRBJ1-1; tentative D call: TRBD1 (6 bases). Trimming stripped 4 bases from V and 1 base from J, with 10 bases between. The germline V gene has CDR1 LNHDA and CDR2 SQIVND (reference sequence). The CDR3 is 14 residues long.

The chain combines TRBV5-1 with TRBJ1-2; a weak D match, TRBD1 (6 bases). V was clipped by 4 bases and J by 2 bases, with 18 bases between them. This CDR3 is built from 16 residues. CDR1 SGHRS and CDR2 YFSETQ come from the germline V gene. DNA of the CDR3: TGCGCCAGCAGCCCCGGGTCCACAGGGACAAACTATGGCTACACCTTC. Amino acid sequence: CASSPGSTGTNYGYTF.

The rearrangement joins TRBV5-5 to TRBJ2-2, with 7 bases aligning to TRBD1. This CDR3 comprises 15 residues. V lost 0 bases and J lost 4; bases outside the gene matches: 3. The germline V gene encodes CDR1 SGHKS and CDR2 YYEKEE (reference sequence). The CDR3 nucleotides are TGTGCCAGCAGCTTGGGACAGGGATCCACCGGGGAGCTGTTTTTT. Its protein product is CASSLGQGSTGELFF.

This chain links TRBV7-2 with TRBJ1-5; D unclear. The germline V gene has CDR1 SGHTA and CDR2 FQGNSA. The CDR3 contains 17 residues. The ends were cut back, 2 bases at V and 6 bases at J, with 20 bases in the middle. The CDR3 region is CASSLLVATSASQPQHF. The CDR3 region has the DNA TGTGCCAGCAGCTTATTGGTCGCAACCAGCGCCAGTCAGCCCCAGCATTTT.

The V and J genes are TRBV10-1 and TRBJ2-1; 9 positions agree with TRBD2. Germline CDR1 WNHNN, CDR2 SYGVQD (reference sequence). With 4 bases clipped from V and 5 bases from J, the junction kept 3 bases outside the gene matches. The CDR3 contains 14 residues. The CDR3 protein is CASSGAGGDNEQFF. Here the CDR3 DNA reads TGCGCCAGCAGTGGAGCGGGGGGAGACAATGAGCAGTTCTTC.

The V call is TRBV3-1 (or the pseudogene TRBV3-2), the J call TRBJ2-5, with D unclear. Germline-derived CDR1 and CDR2 are LGHDT and YNNKEL (reference sequence). V was clipped by 4 bases and J by 3 bases, with 9 bases between them. There are 13 residues in the CDR3. CDR3 amino acids: CASSLDPEETQYF. The CDR3 bases are TGTGCCAGCAGCCTGGACCCAGAAGAGACCCAGTACTTC.

This clone was picked up one time. The genes are TRBV6-5 and TRBJ1-1; 9 bases map to TRBD1. This CDR3 is built from 15 residues. With V trimmed by 4 bases and J by 5 bases, 8 bases remained unmatched. Germline loops: CDR1 MNHEY, CDR2 SVGAGI. Here the CDR3 reads CASSSPGTGTTEAFF. DNA of the CDR3: TGTGCCAGCAGTTCCCCCGGGACAGGGACGACTGAAGCTTTCTTT.

This sequence joins TRBV7-8 and TRBJ1-2; no reliable D call. Trimming left V 4 bases short and J 8 bases short, with 8 bases between. The CDR3 runs 11 residues. Germline V CDR1 and CDR2: SGHVS, FQNEAQ. DNA for the CDR3: TGTGCCAGCAGCTCGGGAGGCGGCTACACCTTC. It yields the protein CASSSGGGYTF.

This clone has just one count. V is TRBV7-2 and J is TRBJ2-5; D may be TRBD2 (6 bases). Trimming removed 6 bases from V and 2 bases from J, with 16 bases in between. This CDR3 contains 15 residues. Germline assignment: CDR1 SGHTA and CDR2 FQGNSA. The CDR3 here is CASSSRGDPQETQYF. The CDR3 DNA reads TGTGCCAGCAGTTCTCGCGGGGACCCTCAAGAGACCCAGTACTTC.

CDR3 loop: CASSQVTELFF. The CDR3 nucleotides read TGTGCCAGCAGTCAGGTTACCGAGCTGTTTTTT. The chain couples TRBV2 to TRBJ2-2; D is uncertain. V was pared by 5 bases and J by 11 bases, with 9 bases between. This CDR3 comprises 11 residues. Germline CDR1 SNHLY, CDR2 FYNNEI.

This clone was seen only once. The gene calls are TRBV5-1 and TRBJ1-5; D is unresolved. The V gene lost 0 bases and the J gene lost 1 base, with 8 bases spanning the gap. Per the germline V gene, CDR1 is SGHRS and CDR2 is YFSETQ. This CDR3 has 15 residues. In nucleotides, the CDR3 is TGCGCCAGCAGCTTGGACCTTGGGAGCAATCAGCCCCAGCATTTT. Encoded protein: CASSLDLGSNQPQHF.

J is TRBJ1-1 and V is TRBV4-1; 9 nucleotides align to TRBD1. Trimming at V came to 6 bases and at J to 2 bases, leaving 7 bases not matched to a gene. The CDR3 has 15 residues. Germline V gives CDR1 MGHRA, CDR2 YSYEKL. The CDR3 loop is CASSPRGQGNTEAFF. The DNA for the CDR3 is TGCGCCAGCAGTCCTCGGGGACAGGGTAACACTGAAGCTTTCTTT.

J is TRBJ1-5 and V is TRBV6-6; 10 bases map to TRBD1. With 4 bases clipped from V and 6 bases from J, the junction kept 3 bases outside the gene matches. CDR3 size: 14 residues. The germline CDR1 and CDR2 sequences are MNHNY and SVGAGI (reference sequence). The DNA of the CDR3 is TGTGCCAGCAGTTCCCGACAGGGGGCTCAGCCCCAGCATTTT. Amino acid sequence: CASSSRQGAQPQHF.

The V call is TRBV27, the J call TRBJ1-2; no clear D. CDR1 and CDR2 from the germline V gene are MNHEY and SMNVEV (reference sequence). There are 12 residues in the CDR3. Trimming took 2 bases from V and 14 from J, leaving 15 bases between them. In DNA form, the CDR3 reads TGTGCCAGCAGTTTAGCGGCAGGCCCTAAGACCTTC. As protein: CASSLAAGPKTF.

Written as DNA, the CDR3 is TGCGCCAGCAGCAGCGGGATTAGCACAGATACGCAGTATTTT. Its translation: CASSSGISTDTQYF. V gene TRBV5-1 combines with J gene TRBJ2-3; TRBD2 matches 7 bases. V trimming: 4 bases; J trimming: 0 bases; junction bases outside the gene matches: 2. The CDR3 length is 14 residues. From germline, CDR1 is SGHRS and CDR2 YFSETQ.

The V call is TRBV18, the J call TRBJ1-4; 11 bases agree with TRBD1. CDR1 is KGHSH and CDR2 is LQKENI in the germline V gene. With 3 bases clipped from V and 4 bases from J, the junction kept 1 base outside the gene matches. The CDR3 covers 15 residues. CDR3 DNA: TGTGCCAGCTCACCCGGGACAGGGGGTAATGAAAAACTGTTTTTT. This sequence encodes CASSPGTGGNEKLFF.

The chain has TRBV5-8 and TRBJ1-2; 8 bases line up with TRBD1. Germline trimming cut 0 bases from V and 7 bases from J; bases unmatched to any gene: 2. This CDR3 region has 13 residues. The germline V gene encodes CDR1 SGHTS and CDR2 YDEGEE. CDR3 nucleotide sequence: TGTGCCAGCAGCTTGGGGACAGGGTCTGGCTACACCTTC. It codes for CASSLGTGSGYTF. The complete variable domain, with remaining parts taken from reference TRBV5-8 and TRBJ1-2, reads EAGVTQSPTHLIKTRGQQATLRCSPISGHTSVYWYQQALGLGLQFLLWYDEGEERNRGNFPPRFSGRQFPNYSSELNVNALELEDSALYLCASSLGTGSGYTFGSGTRLTVV.

The gene calls are TRBV6-5 and TRBJ2-7; 7 nucleotides align to TRBD1. Germline trimming cut 8 bases from V and 1 base from J; bases unmatched to any gene: 11. CDR1 is MNHEY and CDR2 is SVGAGI in the germline V gene. The CDR3 runs to 15 residues. This chain's CDR3 is CASRGDQGVSYEQYF. CDR3 nucleotides: TGTGCCAGCCGAGGAGATCAGGGGGTTTCCTACGAGCAGTACTTC.

The chain has TRBV4-3 and TRBJ1-2; D ambiguous. This CDR3 is 12 amino acids long. CDR1 is LGHNA, CDR2 YSLEER, per germline. V was cut by 6 bases and J by 4 bases, with 9 bases left in between. The CDR3, as DNA: TGCGCCAGCAGTCAGATGGGCTATGGCTACACCTTC. This gives the protein CASSQMGYGYTF.

The CDR3 spells CASSSGTSGYNEQFF. The CDR3 DNA is TGCGCCAGCAGTTCCGGGACTAGCGGGTACAATGAGCAGTTCTTC. The chain recombines TRBV10-1 with TRBJ2-1; TRBD2 matches 12 bases. The CDR3 is 15 residues long. CDR1 is WNHNN and CDR2 is SYGVQD in the germline V gene (reference sequence). With 5 bases clipped from V and 4 bases from J, the junction kept 3 bases outside the gene matches.

This chain connects TRBV28 to TRBJ1-2; D gene uncertain. This CDR3 spans 14 amino acids. Germline CDR1 reads MDHEN; CDR2 reads SYDVKM. V shed 4 bases and J shed 2 bases, with 11 bases lying between them. CDR3 DNA: TGTGCCAGCAGTTCCCCGCTACCGAACTATGGCTACACCTTC. Its translation: CASSSPLPNYGYTF.

J is TRBJ2-7 and V is TRBV6-6; no reliable D call. The CDR3 length is 15 residues. Trimming took 4 bases from V and 6 from J, leaving 19 bases between them. Germline-derived CDR1 and CDR2 are MNHNY and SVGAGI (reference sequence). CDR3 coding DNA: TGTGCCAGCAGTTTTCGTCCGGCCCTCGCTGGCGAGCAGTACTTC. As protein: CASSFRPALAGEQYF.

This clone was seen once. This chain links TRBV27 with TRBJ1-1, with D possibly matching TRBD1 (5 bases). CDR3 length: 15 residues. The V and J ends lost 6 bases and 3 bases respectively, with 17 bases between them. In germline, CDR1 is MNHEY, CDR2 SMNVEV (reference sequence). Written as DNA, the CDR3 is TGTGCCAGCAGCTACTTAGGGGTTGGCCACACTGAAGCTTTCTTT. Its translation: CASSYLGVGHTEAFF.

The count of this clone is one. This rearrangement joins TRBV3-1 (or the pseudogene TRBV3-2) to TRBJ1-2, with D uncertain. CDR1 LGHDT and CDR2 YNNKEL come from the germline V gene (reference sequence). Between the trimmed V and J ends, which lost 1 base and 0 bases, there was a span of 15 bases. The CDR3 spans 17 residues. In DNA, the CDR3 is TGTGCCAGCAGCCAAGTTTATGGGAGGTCAGCTAACTATGGCTACACCTTC. It specifies CASSQVYGRSANYGYTF.

The chain is built from TRBV11-3 and TRBJ2-1; TRBD2 is a possible D gene (6 bases). Germline V CDR1 and CDR2: SGHNT, YENEEA. The V end lost 5 bases, the J end lost 8 bases, and 16 bases lay between the germline ends. CDR3 length: 14 amino acids. DNA for the CDR3: TGTGCCAGCAGCAATAGACTAGACCCCTATGAGCAGTTCTTC. It codes for CASSNRLDPYEQFF.

The gene calls are TRBV5-1 and TRBJ2-7; D is possibly TRBD1 (6 bases). The CDR3 has 15 amino acids. Germline V gene data show CDR1 as SGHRS and CDR2 as YFSETQ. V shed 0 bases and J shed 6 bases, with 16 bases lying between them. The CDR3 is CASSLEYRVSTEQYF. As DNA, the CDR3 is TGCGCCAGCAGCTTGGAATACAGGGTCTCCACCGAGCAGTACTTC.

This chain links TRBV6-5 with TRBJ2-2; TRBD2 is a possible D gene (5 bases). Trimming removed 2 bases at V and 6 bases at J, with 10 bases between. The CDR3 totals 14 residues. From germline, CDR1 is MNHEY and CDR2 SVGAGI. The CDR3 sequence is CASSYQSAAGELFF. CDR3 sequence (DNA): TGTGCCAGCAGTTACCAGTCAGCGGCCGGGGAGCTGTTTTTT.

Concerning this clone itself: Distinct nucleotide sequences in the sample also encode this CDR3. V usage is TRBV5-1 and J usage is TRBJ2-7, with D unclear. The germline V and J ends were trimmed by 2 bases and 0 bases, with 6 bases remaining between them. The CDR3 length is 13 residues. Germline-derived CDR1 and CDR2 are SGHRS and YFSETQ. The CDR3 coding sequence is TGCGCCAGCAGCTTAACCGGCTCCTACGAGCAGTACTTC. It is translated as CASSLTGSYEQYF.

The chain employs TRBV4-1 and TRBJ1-5; D might be TRBD1 (5 bases). The CDR3 is 17 amino acids. Germline V gene data show CDR1 as MGHRA and CDR2 as YSYEKL. V lost 4 bases and J lost 0, with 16 bases in between. CDR3 sequence (DNA): TGCGCCAGCAGCCCACAGGAGACTCATAATAGCAATCAGCCCCAGCATTTT. This translates into CASSPQETHNSNQPQHF.